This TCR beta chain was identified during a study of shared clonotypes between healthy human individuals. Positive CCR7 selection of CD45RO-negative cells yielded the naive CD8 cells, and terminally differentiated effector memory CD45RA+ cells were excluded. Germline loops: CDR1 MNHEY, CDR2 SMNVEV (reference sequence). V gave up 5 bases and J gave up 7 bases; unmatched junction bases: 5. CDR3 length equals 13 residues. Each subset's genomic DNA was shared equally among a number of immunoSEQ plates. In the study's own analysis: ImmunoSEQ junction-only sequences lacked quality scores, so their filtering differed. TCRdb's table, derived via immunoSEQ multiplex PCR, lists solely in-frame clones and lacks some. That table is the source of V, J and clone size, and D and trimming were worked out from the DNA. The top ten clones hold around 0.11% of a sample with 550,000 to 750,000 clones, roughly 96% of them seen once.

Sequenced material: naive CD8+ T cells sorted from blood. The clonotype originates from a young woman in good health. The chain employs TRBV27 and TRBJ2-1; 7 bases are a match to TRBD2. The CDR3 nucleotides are TGTGCCAGCAGTCCCTGGGAGGGTAATGAGCAGTTCTTC. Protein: CASSPWEGNEQFF.